This T cell receptor beta chain derives from a study of cytomegalovirus exposure and HLA in healthy donors. The wider study: From donors who were HLA-typed, an early data release held 80 million to 85 million unique TCRs.

Germline V CDR1 and CDR2: SGHVS, FQNEAQ. V gave up 5 bases and J gave up 6 bases; unmatched junction bases: 5. The CDR3 spans 13 residues. 13 Jbeta primers and 60 Vbeta primers were used for the PCR. Only in-frame clones appear in the TCRdb table, and some are missing; sequencing was by immunoSEQ multiplex PCR. The sample records 110,000 or so clones, around 80% being singletons. This clonotype was obtained from a young man in good health and CMV-seropositive. The specimen was PBMCs. The V gene is TRBV7-8, the J gene TRBJ1-2; 8 bases map to TRBD1. In DNA form, the CDR3 reads TGTGCCAGCAGCCCCCGGGACAGGCATGGCTACACCTTC. It translates to CASSPRDRHGYTF. Full variable domain (missing parts from reference TRBV7-8 and TRBJ1-2): GAGVSQSPRYKVAKRGQDVALRCDPISGHVSLFWYQQALGQGPEFLTYFQNEAQLDKSGLPSDRFFAERPEGSVSTLKIQRTQQEDSAVYLCASSPRDRHGYTFGSGTRLTVV.